Below, 27 T cell receptor beta chains from the same sample are listed, as sequenced in a study of blood T cell repertoires in COVID-19. TCRdb keeps only in-frame clones here, not all; method: immunoSEQ multiplex PCR. This table has some 75,000 clones, about 88% appearing once. Sequencing was performed on peripheral blood. Receptors were obtained from a man aged 65 to 79 with active or convalescent COVID-19.

As DNA, the CDR3 is TGCGCCAGCAGCTTGGCCCCGACAGGGAGTAGACAGCCCCAGCATTTT. This sequence encodes CASSLAPTGSRQPQHF. J is TRBJ1-5 and V is TRBV5-1; 7 bases line up with TRBD1. J lost 7 bases, V lost 0 bases, and 10 bases had no gene match. From germline, CDR1 is SGHRS and CDR2 YFSETQ. The CDR3 consists of 16 residues.

The rearrangement joins TRBV6-8 to TRBJ2-5; 8 bases fit TRBD2. V lost 10 bases, J lost 4 bases, and 14 bases stayed unmatched. Germline CDR1 and CDR2: MNHGY and SAAAGT. CDR3 length: 15 residues. The CDR3 DNA is TGTGCCACCGGGTTTCGCGGGAGGATTGGAGAGACCCAGTACTTC. It is translated as CATGFRGRIGETQYF.

The chain has TRBV13 and TRBJ2-7, with D unclear. This CDR3 contains 14 residues. CDR1 PRHDT and CDR2 FYEKMQ come from the germline V gene (reference sequence). Trimming stripped 3 bases from V and 2 bases from J, with 11 bases between. This chain's CDR3 is CASSFNEVTYEQYF. For the CDR3, the DNA is TGTGCCAGCAGCTTTAACGAGGTTACCTACGAGCAGTACTTC.

This chain joins TRBV11-2 and TRBJ1-2; TRBD1 might be the D (6 bases). V was clipped by 5 bases and J by 2 bases, with 15 bases between them. The CDR3 has 15 amino acids. Germline V CDR1 and CDR2: SGHAT, FQNNGV. The CDR3 DNA reads as TGTGCCAGCAGCCCCGGGCAGGGGTCGAACTATGGCTACACCTTC. It codes for CASSPGQGSNYGYTF.

The genes are TRBV30 and TRBJ1-1, with a tentative D call TRBD1 (6 bases). V lost 1 base and J 4 bases, leaving 13 bases between the germline ends. The CDR3 consists of 14 residues. Germline CDR1 is GTSNPN and CDR2 is SVGIG (reference sequence). The CDR3 spells CAWSGRTAPTEAFF. As DNA, the CDR3 is TGTGCCTGGAGTGGACGGACAGCCCCCACTGAAGCTTTCTTT.

The chain has TRBV7-6 and TRBJ2-3, with a possible D match to TRBD1 (6 bases). V gave up 0 bases and J gave up 0 bases, with 10 bases separating them. This CDR3 region has 16 residues. Looked up from germline, CDR1 is SGHVS and CDR2 is FNYEAQ. The CDR3 DNA reads TGTGCCAGCAGCTTAGCTTTTGGGGGCAGCACAGATACGCAGTATTTT. Translated, it gives CASSLAFGGSTDTQYF.

The genes are TRBV7-8 and TRBJ1-1, with TRBD1 identical over 10 bases. Germline values: CDR1 SGHVS, CDR2 FQNEAQ. CDR3 length: 14 residues. J lost 4 bases, V lost 3 bases, and 2 bases had no gene match. CDR3 sequence: CASSFRDRGTEAFF. The CDR3, as DNA: TGTGCCAGCAGCTTTCGGGACAGGGGCACTGAAGCTTTCTTT.

V usage is TRBV29-1 and J usage is TRBJ1-2; unclear D gene. CDR3 length: 12 amino acids. Trimming took off 6 bases at V and 1 base at J, with 9 bases between the two ends. From germline, CDR1 is SQVTM and CDR2 ANQGSEA. The CDR3 here is CSVSTDNYGYTF. The CDR3 DNA reads TGCAGCGTATCTACAGATAACTATGGCTACACCTTC.

The CDR3: CASSNQGAQEGYTF. The CDR3 DNA reads as TGTGCCAGCTCAAACCAGGGGGCGCAGGAGGGCTACACCTTC. The chain has TRBV18 and TRBJ1-2; 8 bases are shared with TRBD1. Trimming at V came to 5 bases and at J to 8 bases, leaving 10 bases not matched to a gene. The CDR3 runs to 14 residues. Per germline, CDR1 KGHSH and CDR2 LQKENI.

CDR3 region: CASSSPGRGETQYF. The CDR3 nucleotides are TGTGCCAGCAGCTCGCCGGGTAGGGGGGAGACCCAGTACTTC. V and J are TRBV9 and TRBJ2-5; a weak D match, TRBD1 (6 bases). Trimming removed 4 bases at V and 5 bases at J, with 15 bases between. The length of the CDR3 is 14 residues. In germline, CDR1 is SGDLS, CDR2 YYNGEE.

The chain links TRBV28 to TRBJ1-2; 7 bases fit TRBD1. The V gene's germline CDR1 is MDHEN and CDR2 SYDVKM. The ends lost 6 bases at V and 4 bases at J; junction bases unmatched: 2. The CDR3 is 12 residues long. CDR3 DNA: TGTGCCAGCAGACGGGACAGCTATGGCTACACCTTC. Amino acid sequence: CASRRDSYGYTF.

V usage is TRBV19 and J usage is TRBJ1-3, with TRBD1 matching over 10 bases. After removal of 6 bases from V and 7 bases from J, the junction contained 6 bases not matched to a gene. The germline V gene encodes CDR1 LNHDA and CDR2 SQIVND (reference sequence). The CDR3 has 14 amino acids. The CDR3 nucleotides are TGTGCCAGTAGGCCGGGACAGGGGTCGAACACCATATATTTT. Translated, it gives CASRPGQGSNTIYF.

The CDR3 DNA is TGTGCCTGGAGTAGACAGGGTTCTGAAAAACTGTTTTTT. It specifies CAWSRQGSEKLFF. This chain joins TRBV30 and TRBJ1-4, with TRBD1 matching 7 bases. Germline V gene sequence: CDR1 GTSNPN, CDR2 SVGIG (reference sequence). CDR3 length: 13 residues. Germline trimming cut 2 bases from V and 7 bases from J; bases unmatched to any gene: 4.

The V gene is TRBV6-1, the J gene TRBJ2-2; no reliable D call. Trimming stripped 3 bases from V and 4 bases from J, with 9 bases between. Germline V lookup: CDR1 MNHNS, CDR2 SASEGT. This CDR3 contains 14 residues. The CDR3, as DNA: TGTGCCAGCAGTGACAGGCCTTTCACCGGGGAGCTGTTTTTT. As protein: CASSDRPFTGELFF.

J is TRBJ2-3 and V is TRBV2; 13 positions agree with TRBD2. There are 16 residues in the CDR3. Germline assignment: CDR1 SNHLY and CDR2 FYNNEI. V gave up 8 bases and J gave up 2 bases; unmatched junction bases: 7. Here the CDR3 reads CASGGTSGEFTDTQYF. The CDR3 region has the DNA TGTGCCAGCGGGGGGACTAGCGGGGAATTCACAGATACGCAGTATTTT.

This chain joins TRBV13 and TRBJ1-1; perhaps TRBD1 as D (6 bases). This CDR3 region has 15 residues. V gave up 4 bases and J gave up 0 bases, with 12 bases separating them. Germline CDR1 PRHDT, CDR2 FYEKMQ (reference sequence). This CDR3 is CASSSRWTVNTEAFF. For the CDR3, the DNA is TGTGCCAGCAGCTCGCGATGGACAGTGAACACTGAAGCTTTCTTT.

The CDR3 DNA follows: TGTGCCAGCAGCTCACAGGGGTATAGCAATCAGCCCCAGCATTTT. It translates to CASSSQGYSNQPQHF. The gene calls are TRBV5-6 and TRBJ1-5, with 7 bases matching TRBD1. The CDR3 extends over 15 amino acids. CDR1 and CDR2 from the germline V gene are SGHDT and YYEEEE. The V segment lost 3 bases and the J segment 0 bases; nucleotides outside the gene matches: 3.

The J gene is TRBJ2-2, the V gene TRBV27; TRBD2 matches at 8 bases. From germline, CDR1 is MNHEY and CDR2 SMNVEV (reference sequence). The V and J ends lost 9 bases and 4 bases, in that order; junction bases with no gene match: 7. This CDR3 has 14 residues. CDR3 bases: TGTGCCAGTCAGCGGGGGCGGGTCACCGGGGAGCTGTTTTTT. Translated: CASQRGRVTGELFF.

The chain joins TRBV19 to TRBJ1-2; 11 bases line up with TRBD1. The CDR3 is 14 residues long. Germline CDR1 LNHDA, CDR2 SQIVND (reference sequence). V was pared by 8 bases and J by 3 bases, with 5 bases of the junction left unmatched. This CDR3 is CASRRDRGYYGYTF. The CDR3 nucleotides read TGTGCCAGTCGACGGGACAGGGGGTACTATGGCTACACCTTC.

In its sample, this clone was seen a few times. The chain recombines TRBV3-1 (or the pseudogene TRBV3-2) with TRBJ2-2; TRBD2 matches at 9 bases. CDR1 and CDR2 (germline): LGHDT, YNNKEL (reference sequence). CDR3 size: 16 residues. The ends lost 1 base at V and 7 bases at J; junction bases unmatched: 7. For the CDR3, the DNA is TGTGCCAGCAGCCAAGGTGCAGCGGGAGGCATCGGGGAGCTGTTTTTT. Protein product: CASSQGAAGGIGELFF.

The chain is built from TRBV19 and TRBJ1-2, with unresolved D. Germline V lookup: CDR1 LNHDA, CDR2 SQIVND (reference sequence). The CDR3 has 14 amino acids. V lost 2 bases to trimming and J lost 4 bases, with 11 bases between them. CDR3 protein: CASSISGKGYGYTF. The DNA of the CDR3 is TGTGCCAGTAGTATATCGGGAAAGGGCTATGGCTACACCTTC.

The table lists this clone with a count of one. The gene calls are TRBV7-3 and TRBJ2-5; 7 bases are shared with TRBD1. CDR3 length: 14 residues. The trim removed 5 bases at V and 2 bases at J, leaving 5 bases unmatched. CDR1 SGHTA and CDR2 FQGTGA come from the germline V gene. In DNA form, the CDR3 reads TGTGCCAGCAGCCCACAGGGGCTACAAGAGACCCAGTACTTC. It yields the protein CASSPQGLQETQYF.

The chain links TRBV7-2 to TRBJ2-1, with TRBD1 matching 7 bases. In germline, CDR1 is SGHTA, CDR2 FQGNSA. V trimming: 4 bases; J trimming: 5 bases; junction bases outside the gene matches: 8. The CDR3 consists of 15 residues. The CDR3 DNA follows: TGTGCCAGCAGCTCCGACAGGGTAAGAAACAATGAGCAGTTCTTC. Translation gives CASSSDRVRNNEQFF.

The chain recombines TRBV19 with TRBJ2-7; 9 bases line up with TRBD2. V trimming: 5 bases; J trimming: 2 bases; junction bases outside the gene matches: 7. Germline V gene sequence: CDR1 LNHDA, CDR2 SQIVND (reference sequence). The CDR3 totals 15 residues. The CDR3 nucleotides are TGTGCCAGTAGTGCTAGCGGGAAGGCCCCCTACGAGCAGTACTTC. Protein: CASSASGKAPYEQYF. The full variable domain, in which reference TRBV19 and TRBJ2-7 provide the parts outside the CDR3, is DGGITQSPKYLFRKEGQNVTLSCEQNLNHDAMYWYRQDPGQGLRLIYYSQIVNDFQKGDIAEGYSVSREKKESFPLTVTSAQKNPTAFYLCASSASGKAPYEQYFGPGTRLTVT.

V and J are TRBV4-1 and TRBJ2-1; 12 bases are a match to TRBD2. The CDR3 length is 16 residues. After removal of 3 bases from V and 6 bases from J, the junction contained 6 bases not matched to a gene. Looked up from germline, CDR1 is MGHRA and CDR2 is YSYEKL. CDR3 nucleotide sequence: TGCGCCAGCAGCCACCCGACTAGCGGGAGTTCCAATGAGCAGTTCTTC. It yields the protein CASSHPTSGSSNEQFF.

The chain combines TRBV4-2 with TRBJ2-1; 8 bases agree with TRBD2. CDR1 LGHNA and CDR2 YNFKEQ come from the germline V gene. V shed 0 bases, J shed 3 bases, and the junction held 4 bases outside the gene matches. The CDR3 runs to 16 residues. The CDR3, as DNA: TGTGCCAGCAGCCAAGATGCGGGGGGCAACTACAATGAGCAGTTCTTC. Translating it yields CASSQDAGGNYNEQFF.

A remark on this clone: The junction departs from germline at one end; a sequencing error may be responsible. The genes are TRBV3-1 (or the pseudogene TRBV3-2) and TRBJ2-7; 13 nucleotides match TRBD2. Germline V gene lookup returns CDR1 LGHDT and CDR2 YNNKEL (reference sequence). CDR3 length equals 13 residues. The CDR3 sequence: CASSQGTSGGHLF. The CDR3 region has the DNA TGTGCCAGCAGCCAAGGGACTAGCGGGGGTCATTTATTC.